The source of this T cell receptor beta chain is a study of beta chain features in type 1 diabetes. cDNA synthesis used the whole RNA isolate, giving expressed TCRB sequences. TCRdb's copy holds only in-frame clones and misses some; the assay was immunoSEQ multiplex PCR. This sample has hundreds of thousands of clones; roughly 10% occur once, and the top ten carry 0.046%. This CDR3 is 14 amino acids long. Trimming removed 4 bases at V and 4 bases at J, with 13 bases between. Per the germline V gene, CDR1 is SQVTM and CDR2 is ANQGSEA. This clone was observed many times. The TCR comes from a woman between 18 and 29 years old in good health. The chain uses TRBV29-1 and TRBJ1-4; the D gene is possibly TRBD1 (5 bases). Sequenced input: naive CD4+ T cells from blood. CDR3 DNA: TGCAGCGTTGCACCGGGACGGGGTAATGAAAAACTGTTTTTT. Translating it yields CSVAPGRGNEKLFF.